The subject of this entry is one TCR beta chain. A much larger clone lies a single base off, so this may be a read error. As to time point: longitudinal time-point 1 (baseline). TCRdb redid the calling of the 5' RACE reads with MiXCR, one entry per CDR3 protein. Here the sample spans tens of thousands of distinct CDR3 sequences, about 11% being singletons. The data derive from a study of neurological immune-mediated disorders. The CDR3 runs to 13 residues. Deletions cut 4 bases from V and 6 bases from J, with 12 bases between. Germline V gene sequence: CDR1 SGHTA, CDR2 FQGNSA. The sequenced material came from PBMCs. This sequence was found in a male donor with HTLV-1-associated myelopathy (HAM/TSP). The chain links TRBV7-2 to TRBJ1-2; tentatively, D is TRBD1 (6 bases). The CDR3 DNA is TGTGCCAGCAGCTCCAGGGGAAACGATGGCTACACCTTC. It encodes CASSSRGNDGYTF.